Shown below are 21 T cell receptor beta chains from a single sample sequenced in a study of PD-L1 blockade in urothelial cancer. Documented time point: pretreatment peripheral blood. Produced via immunoSEQ multiplex PCR; TCRdb's table is partial and in-frame only. The sample carries tens of thousands of clones, 81% recorded once. Sequenced material: PBMCs, taken around atezolizumab (anti-PD-L1) treatment. The receptor set was obtained from a man aged 70 or older with urothelial cancer.

CDR3 residues: CASSRTGGNEQYF. The CDR3 nucleotides read TGTGCCAGCAGCCGGACAGGGGGCAACGAGCAGTACTTC. This chain uses TRBV5-4 with TRBJ2-7, with 11 bases aligning to TRBD1. V trimming: 4 bases; J trimming: 5 bases; junction bases outside the gene matches: 2. Germline V gives CDR1 SGHNT, CDR2 YYREEE (reference sequence). There are 13 residues in the CDR3.

The V call is TRBV25-1, the J call TRBJ2-7; possibly TRBD2 for D (6 bases). This CDR3 comprises 16 residues. V lost 1 base, J lost 3 bases, and 16 bases lay in between. From germline, CDR1 is MGHDK and CDR2 SYGVNS. As DNA, the CDR3 is TGTGCCAGCAGTGAATGGGGAGCGGGTAGGGGCTACGAGCAGTACTTC. The encoded protein is CASSEWGAGRGYEQYF.

The chain is built from TRBV15 and TRBJ2-5; D not certain. The germline V and J ends were trimmed by 0 bases and 4 bases, with 9 bases remaining between them. The CDR3 length is 14 residues. Germline V gives CDR1 LNHNV, CDR2 YYDKDF (reference sequence). For the CDR3, the DNA is TGTGCCACCAGCAGAGATCGCGGCATAGAGACCCAGTACTTC. Translation: CATSRDRGIETQYF.

This clone appeared a single time. The chain carries TRBV10-1 and TRBJ2-3, with a weak D call TRBD2 (5 bases). The CDR3 is 15 residues long. V was trimmed by 2 bases and J by 0 bases, leaving 9 bases between them. The germline V gene has CDR1 WNHNN and CDR2 SYGVQD (reference sequence). CDR3 in DNA: TGCGCCAGCAGTGAGGCTAGCCCTAGCACAGATACGCAGTATTTT. Translation: CASSEASPSTDTQYF.

The chain combines TRBV9 with TRBJ1-2; D is possibly TRBD1 (6 bases). The CDR3 is 14 amino acids. Germline assignment: CDR1 SGDLS and CDR2 YYNGEE. V lost 4 bases, J lost 2 bases, and 12 bases lay in between. The CDR3 region is CASSPEQGNYGYTF. Written as DNA, the CDR3 is TGTGCCAGCAGCCCTGAACAGGGCAACTATGGCTACACCTTC. The whole variable domain, filled in from reference TRBV9 and TRBJ1-2, reads DSGVTQTPKHLITATGQRVTLRCSPRSGDLSVYWYQQSLDQGLQFLIQYYNGEERAKGNILERFSAQQFPDLHSELNLSSLELGDSALYFCASSPEQGNYGYTFGSGTRLTVV.

This chain uses TRBV12-2 with TRBJ1-5; the DNA was not compared with TRBD1, the D call given in the table. TRBV12-2 is reported as a pseudogene. The CDR3 sequence is 16 residues long. CDR3: CASRFPRTVSNQPQHF. CDR3 DNA sequence: TGTGCAAGTCGCTTCCCACGGACAGTAAGCAATCAGCCCCAGCATTTT.

The chain couples TRBV15 to TRBJ1-1; 7 positions match TRBD1. Per the germline V gene, CDR1 is LNHNV and CDR2 is YYDKDF (reference sequence). Trimming took 4 bases from V and 0 from J; bases not matched to a gene: 8. This CDR3 is built from 16 residues. This CDR3 is CATSNTGVPMNTEAFF. DNA for the CDR3: TGTGCCACCAGCAATACAGGGGTGCCTATGAACACTGAAGCTTTCTTT. Full variable domain (rest looked up from reference TRBV15 and TRBJ1-1): DAMVIQNPRYQVTQFGKPVTLSCSQTLNHNVMYWYQQKSSQAPKLLFHYYDKDFNNEADTPDNFQSRRPNTSFCFLDIRSPGLGDTAMYLCATSNTGVPMNTEAFFGQGTRLTVV.

V gene TRBV7-2 combines with J gene TRBJ2-2; 7 nucleotides align to TRBD1. Trimming cost V 5 bases and J 4 bases; bases outside gene matches: 7. Per the germline V gene, CDR1 is SGHTA and CDR2 is FQGNSA. The CDR3 consists of 15 residues. This CDR3 reads CASSRRTGPTGELFF. In nucleotides, the CDR3 is TGTGCCAGCAGCCGAAGGACAGGACCCACCGGGGAGCTGTTTTTT. The full variable domain, its missing parts supplied by reference TRBV7-2 and TRBJ2-2, is GAGVSQSPSNKVTEKGKDVELRCDPISGHTALYWYRQSLGQGLEFLIYFQGNSAPDKSGLPSDRFSAERTGGSVSTLTIQRTQQEDSAVYLCASSRRTGPTGELFFGEGSRLTVL.

The chain recombines TRBV5-6 with TRBJ1-2; 7 bases are a match to TRBD1. J lost 4 bases, V lost 2 bases, and 5 bases had no gene match. There are 14 residues in the CDR3. Germline CDR1 and CDR2: SGHDT and YYEEEE. CDR3 nucleotides: TGTGCCAGCAGCTTCACAGGGGCGGGCTATGGCTACACCTTC. Translated, it gives CASSFTGAGYGYTF.

V is TRBV6-6 and J is TRBJ2-1; D not certain. Looked up from germline, CDR1 is MNHNY and CDR2 is SVGAGI (reference sequence). The V end lost 2 bases, the J end lost 1 base, and 12 bases lay between the germline ends. This CDR3 region has 16 residues. CDR3 DNA sequence: TGTGCCAGCAGTTACCGAGGTCTACTTTCCTACAATGAGCAGTTCTTC. It encodes CASSYRGLLSYNEQFF.

V gene TRBV12-2 combines with J gene TRBJ1-5; the table names TRBD1, a call not compared with the DNA. TRBV12-2 has pseudogene status. The CDR3 spans 17 residues. The CDR3 reads CASRLVKGQGYNQPQHF. The DNA for the CDR3 is TGTGCAAGTCGCTTAGTGAAGGGACAGGGTTACAATCAGCCCCAGCATTTT.

The chain combines TRBV10-3 with TRBJ2-7; D is perhaps TRBD1 (6 bases). Trimming took 6 bases from V and 5 from J, leaving 20 bases between them. CDR1 is ENHRY and CDR2 is SYGVKD in the germline V gene. The CDR3 length is 15 residues. The CDR3 protein is CAISPGVPAADEQYF. The CDR3 nucleotides read TGTGCCATCAGCCCAGGGGTACCCGCCGCGGACGAGCAGTACTTC.

The J gene is TRBJ2-1, the V gene TRBV15, with 7 bases that match TRBD2. J lost 5 bases, V lost 0 bases, and 7 bases had no gene match. The CDR3 is 16 residues long. Looked up from germline, CDR1 is LNHNV and CDR2 is YYDKDF (reference sequence). DNA for the CDR3: TGTGCCACCAGCAGAGATGGCGGGGGAGGCCACAATGAGCAGTTCTTC. This gives the protein CATSRDGGGGHNEQFF.

This chain connects TRBV19 to TRBJ2-7, with TRBD1 matching over 7 bases. CDR1 and CDR2 (germline): LNHDA, SQIVND (reference sequence). V lost 6 bases, J lost 1 base, and 12 bases stayed unmatched. This CDR3 comprises 16 residues. CDR3 loop: CASSRRQGDQSYEQYF. The CDR3 bases are TGTGCCAGTAGCCGTCGACAGGGTGACCAGTCCTACGAGCAGTACTTC.

The chain recombines TRBV21-1 with TRBJ2-7; the D call TRBD2 from the table was never checked on the DNA. TRBV21-1 is described as a pseudogene. The CDR3 is 15 residues long. The CDR3 region is CASSKNRTRSYEQYF. Written as DNA, the CDR3 is TGTGCCAGCAGCAAGAATCGAACGCGCTCCTACGAGCAGTACTTC.

The chain recombines TRBV19 with TRBJ2-7; tentatively, D is TRBD2 (5 bases). This CDR3 has 15 residues. CDR1 is LNHDA, CDR2 SQIVND, per germline (reference sequence). V lost 3 bases, J lost 2 bases, and 14 bases lay in between. The CDR3 DNA is TGTGCCAGTAGTATGTTAGCCGGGAACGCCTACGAGCAGTACTTC. Translated, it gives CASSMLAGNAYEQYF.

The chain couples TRBV30 to TRBJ1-1, with D possibly TRBD1 on 6 matching bases. Germline V gene sequence: CDR1 GTSNPN, CDR2 SVGIG (reference sequence). Trimming cost V 4 bases and J 1 base, with 19 bases left between them. The CDR3 sequence is 16 residues long. The CDR3 loop is CAWTPPRTASNTEAFF. The CDR3 DNA reads as TGTGCCTGGACACCCCCGAGGACAGCGTCGAACACTGAAGCTTTCTTT.

The gene calls are TRBV27 and TRBJ1-5, with TRBD1 matching 7 bases. Germline V gene sequence: CDR1 MNHEY, CDR2 SMNVEV (reference sequence). CDR3 length equals 14 residues. The V and J ends lost 2 bases and 8 bases, in that order; junction bases with no gene match: 6. The CDR3 nucleotides are TGTGCCAGCAGTTTAGACAGGGTCAGCGAGCCCCAGCATTTT. It yields the protein CASSLDRVSEPQHF.

The V and J genes are TRBV28 and TRBJ2-1, with 9 bases fitting TRBD2. V lost 8 bases and J lost 9; bases outside the gene matches: 14. CDR3 length: 15 residues. The germline V gene has CDR1 MDHEN and CDR2 SYDVKM. CDR3 nucleotides: TGTGCCAGCGTAGGGACTAGCCTAGGGCGGAGTGAGCAGTTCTTC. It yields the protein CASVGTSLGRSEQFF.

CDR3 sequence (DNA): TGTGCCACCAGCCTCAGGGGCGGGGGTAATGAAAAACTGTTTTTT. It encodes CATSLRGGGNEKLFF. The chain is built from TRBV15 and TRBJ1-4, with D possibly matching TRBD1 (6 bases). Per germline, CDR1 LNHNV and CDR2 YYDKDF (reference sequence). The V gene lost 5 bases and the J gene lost 4 bases, with 14 bases spanning the gap. The CDR3 runs to 15 residues.

The chain combines TRBV21-1 with TRBJ2-3; the table's D call TRBD1 went unverified against the DNA. TRBV21-1 is a pseudogene segment. The CDR3 has 16 amino acids. The CDR3 DNA reads TGTGCCAGCAGCGGCCGGACAGGGGTGGCCACAGATACGCAGTATTTT. Translation gives CASSGRTGVATDTQYF.